The rows below give T cell receptor beta chains drawn from one sample of a study of blood T cell repertoires in COVID-19. Using immunoSEQ multiplex PCR, the repertoire was profiled, and TCRdb retains in-frame clones only, with some absent. The repertoire holds tens of thousands of clones, with roughly 85% as singletons. Sequenced: peripheral blood. The receptors stem from a man aged 60 to 69 with active or convalescent COVID-19. Both conserved end residues are part of each CDR3. The D gene is left open where the match is weak. Clone size is stated in some rows and not others, as once, few, many or a class when expanded.

J: TRBJ1-1; D: -; size: few; V: TRBV7-3; length: 13; CDR3: CASRRRGNTEAFF; DNA: TGTGCCAGCAGGCGCAGGGGGAACACTGAAGCTTTCTTT
J: TRBJ2-3; D: -; size: -; V: TRBV18; length: 15; CDR3: CASSPQPGDTDTQYF; DNA: TGTGCCAGCTCACCCCAGCCAGGGGACACAGATACGCAGTATTTT
J: TRBJ1-1; D: -; size: -; V: TRBV24-1; length: 13; CDR3: CATSRGGTTEAFF; DNA: TGTGCCACCAGTAGGGGGGGGACCACTGAAGCTTTCTTT
J: TRBJ1-2; D: TRBD1; size: -; V: TRBV2; length: 13; CDR3: CASRTTGVGGYTF; DNA: TGTGCCAGCCGTACGACAGGGGTTGGAGGCTACACCTTC
J: TRBJ1-1; D: -; size: -; V: TRBV28; length: 12; CDR3: CASSFGGTEAFF; DNA: TGTGCCAGCAGTTTCGGGGGCACTGAAGCTTTCTTT
J: TRBJ1-2; D: -; size: -; V: TRBV5-1; length: 16; CDR3: CASSLSPGDVNYGYTF; DNA: TGCGCCAGCAGCTTGTCGCCCGGGGATGTTAACTATGGCTACACCTTC
J: TRBJ1-1; D: -; size: -; V: TRBV9; length: 16; CDR3: CASSPGGGAGNTEAFF; DNA: TGTGCCAGCAGCCCGGGCGGTGGGGCCGGGAACACTGAAGCTTTCTTT
J: TRBJ1-1; D: -; size: -; V: TRBV4-2; length: 14; CDR3: CASSQSRENTEAFF; DNA: TGTGCCAGCAGCCAAAGCCGGGAGAACACTGAAGCTTTCTTT
J: TRBJ2-5; D: -; size: -; V: TRBV3-1/TRBV3-2; length: 15; CDR3: CASSHGSLTQETQYF; DNA: TGTGCCAGCAGCCATGGGAGTCTCACCCAGGAGACCCAGTACTTC
J: TRBJ2-4; D: TRBD1; size: -; V: TRBV12-5; length: 16; CDR3: CASGLDTGEAKNIQYF; DNA: TGTGCTAGTGGTCTGGACACAGGGGAAGCCAAAAACATTCAGTACTTC
J: TRBJ2-5; D: -; size: -; V: TRBV4-3; length: 15; CDR3: CASSQVTGRQETQYF; DNA: TGCGCCAGCAGCCAAGTGACAGGGAGGCAAGAGACCCAGTACTTC
J: TRBJ2-3; D: TRBD1; size: -; V: TRBV7-3; length: 13; CDR3: CASNTGGTDTQYF; DNA: TGTGCCAGCAACACAGGGGGCACAGATACGCAGTATTTT
J: TRBJ2-7; D: TRBD2; size: once; V: TRBV7-9; length: 15; CDR3: CASSLSGGPRYEQYF; DNA: TGTGCCAGCAGCCTCAGCGGGGGCCCCCGCTACGAGCAGTACTTC
J: TRBJ2-3; D: -; size: -; V: TRBV7-3; length: 13; CDR3: CASSWRATDTQYF; DNA: TGTGCCAGCAGCTGGCGGGCCACAGATACGCAGTATTTT
J: TRBJ1-2; D: -; size: -; V: TRBV4-3; length: 13; CDR3: CASSQELNYGYTF; DNA: TGCGCCAGCAGCCAAGAACTCAACTATGGCTACACCTTC
J: TRBJ1-6; D: -; size: -; V: TRBV28; length: 14; CDR3: CASSFGTGGSPLHF; DNA: TGTGCCAGCAGCTTCGGGACTGGGGGTTCACCCCTCCACTTT
J: TRBJ2-3; D: -; size: -; V: TRBV5-1; length: 14; CDR3: CASSSTGVENTQYF; DNA: TGCGCCAGCAGCTCCACGGGGGTCGAGAATACGCAGTATTTT
J: TRBJ2-5; D: -; size: -; V: TRBV24-1; length: 16; CDR3: CATSDPRGQAQETQYF; DNA: TGTGCCACCAGTGACCCTCGGGGACAAGCCCAAGAGACCCAGTACTTC
J: TRBJ1-3; D: -; size: -; V: TRBV6-5; length: 15; CDR3: CASRATGNSGNTIYF; DNA: TGTGCCAGCAGAGCCACAGGGAACTCTGGAAACACCATATATTTT
J: TRBJ1-2; D: TRBD1; size: -; V: TRBV5-5; length: 15; CDR3: CASSLVGQSIEGYTF; DNA: TGTGCCAGCAGCTTGGTGGGACAGTCAATTGAAGGCTACACCTTC
J: TRBJ1-4; D: -; size: -; V: TRBV15; length: 15; CDR3: CATTFGRLMNEKLFF; DNA: TGTGCCACCACTTTCGGCCGACTGATGAATGAAAAACTGTTTTTT
J: TRBJ1-4; D: TRBD1; size: -; V: TRBV6-5; length: 15; CDR3: CASRGQGMSDEKLFF; DNA: TGTGCCAGCAGGGGACAGGGGATGAGTGATGAAAAACTGTTTTTT
J: TRBJ2-3; D: TRBD2; size: few; V: TRBV5-1; length: 14; CDR3: CASCPSGGGDTQYF; DNA: TGCGCCAGCTGCCCTAGCGGGGGCGGGGATACGCAGTATTTT
J: TRBJ2-2; D: -; size: -; V: TRBV5-1; length: 15; CDR3: CASSLVQERTGELFF; DNA: TGCGCCAGCAGCTTGGTACAGGAAAGGACCGGGGAGCTGTTTTTT
J: TRBJ1-6; D: TRBD1; size: -; V: TRBV5-4; length: 14; CDR3: CASSWTGGESPLHF; DNA: TGTGCCAGCAGCTGGACAGGGGGGGAATCACCCCTCCACTTT
J: TRBJ2-3; D: TRBD2; size: -; V: TRBV5-1; length: 19; CDR3: CASSLKEARLAGGPDTQYF; DNA: TGCGCCAGCAGCTTGAAAGAAGCTAGGTTAGCGGGGGGGCCGGATACGCAGTATTTT